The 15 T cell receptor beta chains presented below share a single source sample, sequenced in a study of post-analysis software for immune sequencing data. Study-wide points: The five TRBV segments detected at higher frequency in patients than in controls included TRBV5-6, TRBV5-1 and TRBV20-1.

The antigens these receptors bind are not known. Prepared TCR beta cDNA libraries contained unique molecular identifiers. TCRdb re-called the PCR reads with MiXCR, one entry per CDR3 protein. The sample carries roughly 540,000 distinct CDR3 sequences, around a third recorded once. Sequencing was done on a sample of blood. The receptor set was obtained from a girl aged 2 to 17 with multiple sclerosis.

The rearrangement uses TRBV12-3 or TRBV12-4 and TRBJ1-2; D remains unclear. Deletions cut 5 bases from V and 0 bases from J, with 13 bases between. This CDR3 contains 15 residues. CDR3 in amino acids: CASSDAERANYGYTF. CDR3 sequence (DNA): TGTGCCAGCAGTGACGCTGAGCGTGCTAACTATGGCTACACCTTC.

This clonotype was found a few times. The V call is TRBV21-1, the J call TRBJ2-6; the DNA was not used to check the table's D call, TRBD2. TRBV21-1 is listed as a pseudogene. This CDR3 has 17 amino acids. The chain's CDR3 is CASSKARWDFTANVLTF. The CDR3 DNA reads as TGTGCCAGCAGCAAAGCTCGCTGGGACTTCACAGCCAACGTCCTGACTTTC.

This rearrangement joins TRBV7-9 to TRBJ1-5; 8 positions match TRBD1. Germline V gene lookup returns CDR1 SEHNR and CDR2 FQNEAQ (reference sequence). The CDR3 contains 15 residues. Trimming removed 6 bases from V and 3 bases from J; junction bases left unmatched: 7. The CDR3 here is CASSLDRADNQPQHF. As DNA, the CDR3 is TGTGCCAGCAGTTTGGACAGGGCTGACAATCAGCCCCAGCATTTT. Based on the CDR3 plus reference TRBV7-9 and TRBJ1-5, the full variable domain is DTGVSQNPRHKITKRGQNVTFRCDPISEHNRLYWYRQTLGQGPEFLTYFQNEAQLEKSRLLSDRFSAERPKGSFSTLEIQRTEQGDSAMYLCASSLDRADNQPQHFGDGTRLSIL.

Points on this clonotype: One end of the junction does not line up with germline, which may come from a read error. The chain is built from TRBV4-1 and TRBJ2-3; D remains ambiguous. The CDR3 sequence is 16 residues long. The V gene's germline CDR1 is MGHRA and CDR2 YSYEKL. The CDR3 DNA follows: TGCGCCAGCAACCAAGATCGGTCCCCCCCCTGTGATACGCAGTATTTT. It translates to CASNQDRSPPCDTQYF.

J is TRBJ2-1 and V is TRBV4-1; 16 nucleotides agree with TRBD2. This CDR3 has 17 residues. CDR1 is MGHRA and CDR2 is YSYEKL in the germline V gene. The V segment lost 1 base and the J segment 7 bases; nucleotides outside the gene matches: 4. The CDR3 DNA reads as TGCGCCAGCAGCCAAGGGGGACTAGCGGGGGGGCAGAATGAGCAGTTCTTC. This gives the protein CASSQGGLAGGQNEQFF.

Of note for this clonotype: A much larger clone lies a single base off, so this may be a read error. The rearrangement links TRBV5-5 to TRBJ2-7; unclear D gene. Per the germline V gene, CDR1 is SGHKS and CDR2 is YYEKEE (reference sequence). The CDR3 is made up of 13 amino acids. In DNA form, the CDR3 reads TGTGCCGGCAGCTTACAGATTACCTACGAGCAGTACTTC. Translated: CAGSLQITYEQYF.

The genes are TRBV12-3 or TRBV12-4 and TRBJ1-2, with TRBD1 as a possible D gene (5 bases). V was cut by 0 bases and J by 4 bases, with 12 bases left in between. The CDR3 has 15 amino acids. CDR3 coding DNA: TGTGCCAGCAGTTTAGCATCGCAGGGAGGCTATGGCTACACCTTC. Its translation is CASSLASQGGYGYTF.

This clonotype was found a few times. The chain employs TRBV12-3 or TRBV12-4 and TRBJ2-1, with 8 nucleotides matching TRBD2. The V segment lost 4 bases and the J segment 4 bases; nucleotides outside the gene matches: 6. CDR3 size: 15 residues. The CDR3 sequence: CASSSTGGGYNEQFF. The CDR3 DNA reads TGTGCCAGCAGTTCCACGGGGGGGGGTTACAATGAGCAGTTCTTC.

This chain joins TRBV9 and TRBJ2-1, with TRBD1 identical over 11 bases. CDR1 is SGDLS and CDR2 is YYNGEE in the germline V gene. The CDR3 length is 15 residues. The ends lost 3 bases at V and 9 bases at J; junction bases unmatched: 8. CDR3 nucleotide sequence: TGTGCCAGCAGCGGTCCGGGACAGGGGGGTGTTGAGCAGTTCTTC. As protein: CASSGPGQGGVEQFF.

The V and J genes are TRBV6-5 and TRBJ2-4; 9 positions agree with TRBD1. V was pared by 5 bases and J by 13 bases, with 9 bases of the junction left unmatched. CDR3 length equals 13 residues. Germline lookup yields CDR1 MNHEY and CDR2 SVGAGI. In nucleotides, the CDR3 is TGTGCCAGCAGTCGGGACAGGGAATATGAGCAGTACTTC. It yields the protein CASSRDREYEQYF.

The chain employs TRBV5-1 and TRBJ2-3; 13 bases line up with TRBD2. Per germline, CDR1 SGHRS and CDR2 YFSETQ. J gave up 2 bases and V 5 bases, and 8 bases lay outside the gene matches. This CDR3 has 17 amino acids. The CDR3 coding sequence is TGCGCCAGCAGACGAATGACTAGCGGGGGGAACACAGATACGCAGTATTTT. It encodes CASRRMTSGGNTDTQYF.

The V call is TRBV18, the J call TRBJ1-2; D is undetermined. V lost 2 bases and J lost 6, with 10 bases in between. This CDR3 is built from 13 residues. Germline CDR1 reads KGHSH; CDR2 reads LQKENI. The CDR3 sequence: CASSPNDGDGYTF. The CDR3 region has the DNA TGTGCCAGCTCACCAAACGACGGGGATGGCTACACCTTC.

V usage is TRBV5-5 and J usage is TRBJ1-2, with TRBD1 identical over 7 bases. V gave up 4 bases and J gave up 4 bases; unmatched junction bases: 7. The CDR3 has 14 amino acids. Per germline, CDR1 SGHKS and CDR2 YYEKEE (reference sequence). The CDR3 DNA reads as TGTGCCAGCAGCCTAACAGGGGAGGCCTATGGCTACACCTTC. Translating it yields CASSLTGEAYGYTF.

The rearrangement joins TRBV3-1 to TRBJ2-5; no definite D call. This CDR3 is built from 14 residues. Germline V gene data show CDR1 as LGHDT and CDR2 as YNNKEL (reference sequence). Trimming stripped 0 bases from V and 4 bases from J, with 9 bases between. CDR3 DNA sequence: TGTGCCAGCAGCCAAGATCGGGCTACAGAGACCCAGTACTTC. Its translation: CASSQDRATETQYF.

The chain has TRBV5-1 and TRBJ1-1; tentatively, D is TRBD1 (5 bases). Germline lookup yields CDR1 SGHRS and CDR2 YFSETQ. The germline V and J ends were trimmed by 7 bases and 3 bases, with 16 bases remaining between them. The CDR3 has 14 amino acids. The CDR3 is CASQEGVPYTEAFF. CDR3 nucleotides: TGCGCCAGCCAAGAAGGGGTTCCCTACACTGAAGCTTTCTTT. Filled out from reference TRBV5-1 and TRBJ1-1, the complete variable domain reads KAGVTQTPRYLIKTRGQQVTLSCSPISGHRSVSWYQQTPGQGLQFLFEYFSETQRNKGNFPGRFSGRQFSNSRSEMNVSTLELGDSALYLCASQEGVPYTEAFFGQGTRLTVV.